This T cell receptor beta chain was observed in a study of identical twins. Study outcomes and limitations: Researchers reported excess low generation probability among twin-shared out-of-frame alpha sequences.

The CDR3 is 15 amino acids. Germline trimming cut 6 bases from V and 4 bases from J; bases unmatched to any gene: 12. A universal primer site was created by template switching, with the cDNA bearing unique molecular identifiers. TCRdb reanalysed the 5' RACE reads using MiXCR and keeps one entry per CDR3 protein. The table lists around 490,000 distinct CDR3 sequences, about 15% of them singletons. This clonotype was counted a few times. The antigen is unknown. The same data also went into a second study, on yellow fever vaccine responses in identical twins. As that report states: Twins' vaccine T cell response reportedly seemed partly convergent, partly personalized.

The rearrangement joins TRBV12-3 or TRBV12-4 to TRBJ2-7; 7 bases match TRBD2. The receptor was derived from a young woman in good health. Sequencing was done on a sample of CD4+ T cells sorted from blood. CDR3 DNA sequence: TGTGCCAGCAGCCCAACCGGGACTAACCTATACGAGCAGTACTTC. Protein sequence: CASSPTGTNLYEQYF.